One and the same sample provided the 31 T cell receptor beta chains below, sequenced in a study of T cell changes during pregnancy in multiple sclerosis. Profiled with immunoSEQ multiplex PCR; TCRdb holds only in-frame clones, not every one. The table has about 100,000 clones, around 92% seen once. Material: peripheral blood, obtained after pregnancy. The receptors were gathered from a female donor with multiple sclerosis, enrolled in a pregnancy study.

The genes are TRBV2 and TRBJ2-1; 9 nucleotides match TRBD1. There are 15 residues in the CDR3. Germline CDR1 reads SNHLY; CDR2 reads FYNNEI. J was trimmed by 6 bases and V by 6 bases; bases with no gene match: 9. CDR3 sequence (DNA): TGTGCCAGCAGGAGACAGGGGGTAGGGTTCAATGAGCAGTTCTTC. It encodes CASRRQGVGFNEQFF.

This clone came up once. The J gene is TRBJ1-6, the V gene TRBV19; TRBD1 matches at 7 bases. V shed 1 base and J 7 bases; nucleotides not matched to a gene: 4. In germline, CDR1 is LNHDA, CDR2 SQIVND (reference sequence). This CDR3 has 15 residues. The CDR3 spells CASSIAQGQNSPLHF. The CDR3 DNA follows: TGTGCCAGTAGTATAGCACAGGGGCAGAATTCACCCCTCCACTTT.

CDR3 sequence (DNA): TGTGCCAGCAGCTTGCAGGGGACCTCTGAAGCTTTCTTT. It yields the protein CASSLQGTSEAFF. V gene TRBV5-5 combines with J gene TRBJ1-1; TRBD1 might be the D (6 bases). This CDR3 contains 13 residues. Trimming took off 1 base at V and 6 bases at J, with 10 bases between the two ends. The germline CDR1 and CDR2 sequences are SGHKS and YYEKEE (reference sequence). The full variable domain, with the rest looked up from reference TRBV5-5 and TRBJ1-1, is DAGVTQSPTHLIKTRGQQVTLRCSPISGHKSVSWYQQVLGQGPQFIFQYYEKEERGRGNFPDRFSARQFPNYSSELNVNALLLGDSALYLCASSLQGTSEAFFGQGTRLTVV.

The rearrangement links TRBV19 to TRBJ2-3, with 9 nucleotides matching TRBD2. J was trimmed by 1 base and V by 10 bases; bases with no gene match: 18. The CDR3 length is 18 residues. Germline CDR1 is LNHDA and CDR2 is SQIVND (reference sequence). This CDR3 is CATSRLGTSNLGTDTQYF. The DNA of the CDR3 is TGTGCCACAAGTCGTTTAGGGACTAGCAACTTAGGCACAGATACGCAGTATTTT.

V usage is TRBV4-1 and J usage is TRBJ2-1; 10 nucleotides align to TRBD2. This CDR3 contains 15 residues. The V gene end was trimmed by 1 base and the J gene end by 9 bases; junction bases not matched to a gene: 6. Germline V gene data show CDR1 as MGHRA and CDR2 as YSYEKL. CDR3 nucleotide sequence: TGCGCCAGCAGCCAAGTTGGGACTAGCGCTCGTGAGCAGTTCTTC. Its protein product is CASSQVGTSAREQFF.

The chain recombines TRBV6-1 with TRBJ2-2; 8 positions match TRBD2. Unmatched junction bases numbered 6, after V lost 6 bases and J lost 3 bases. This CDR3 has 15 residues. The germline gives CDR1 MNHNS, CDR2 SASEGT. CDR3: CASSQGLGDTGELFF. DNA of the CDR3: TGTGCCAGCAGCCAGGGACTAGGAGACACCGGGGAGCTGTTTTTT.

The CDR3 is CASSLGGYTYEQYF. CDR3 nucleotide sequence: TGCGCCAGCAGCTTGGGAGGCTATACCTACGAGCAGTACTTC. The chain recombines TRBV5-1 with TRBJ2-7; D gene ambiguous. The CDR3 covers 14 residues. Germline lookup yields CDR1 SGHRS and CDR2 YFSETQ. The V end lost 0 bases, the J end lost 2 bases, and 9 bases lay between the germline ends.

This sequence joins TRBV13 and TRBJ1-3; D is unresolved. Germline CDR1 is PRHDT and CDR2 is FYEKMQ (reference sequence). Between the trimmed V and J ends, which lost 5 bases and 2 bases, there was a span of 19 bases. The CDR3 is made up of 17 amino acids. Here the CDR3 reads CASSLTSTNQAGNTIYF. The DNA of the CDR3 is TGTGCCAGCAGCCTCACCTCAACCAATCAGGCTGGAAACACCATATATTTT.

The chain couples TRBV6-1 to TRBJ2-5; 7 bases match TRBD1. After removal of 4 bases from V and 5 bases from J, the junction contained 10 bases not matched to a gene. Germline-derived CDR1 and CDR2 are MNHNS and SASEGT. This CDR3 has 15 amino acids. The CDR3 protein is CASSGAATGSETQYF. CDR3 DNA sequence: TGTGCCAGCAGTGGGGCGGCGACAGGGTCGGAGACCCAGTACTTC.

The J gene is TRBJ1-2, the V gene TRBV5-1; D might be TRBD1 (6 bases). Trimming shortened V by 0 bases and J by 8 bases, and 11 bases separated the two germline ends. The CDR3 length is 13 residues. The germline V gene has CDR1 SGHRS and CDR2 YFSETQ. The CDR3 loop reads CASSLEGGRGYTF. DNA of the CDR3: TGCGCCAGCAGCTTGGAAGGGGGAAGGGGCTACACCTTC.

This clone was seen more than once but under ten times. The chain employs TRBV28 and TRBJ2-7, with a tentative D call TRBD2 (5 bases). Trimming removed 8 bases at V and 4 bases at J, with 12 bases between. The CDR3 is 12 residues long. The germline CDR1 and CDR2 sequences are MDHEN and SYDVKM. The CDR3 protein is CASGRTGYEQYF. The CDR3 bases are TGTGCCAGCGGACGCACGGGGTACGAGCAGTACTTC.

The DNA for the CDR3 is TGTGCCAGCAGTCCCGAGCCGGACAGACCCTATGGCTACACCTTC. Protein: CASSPEPDRPYGYTF. The chain combines TRBV5-4 with TRBJ1-2, with D possibly matching TRBD1 (6 bases). From germline, CDR1 is SGHNT and CDR2 YYREEE (reference sequence). Trimming shortened V by 5 bases and J by 4 bases, and 18 bases separated the two germline ends. CDR3 length: 15 residues.

As regards this clone: A read error may account for a junction end that differs from germline. The J gene is TRBJ2-7, the V gene TRBV5-3; the D is unclear. TRBV5-3 is an open reading frame whose function is uncertain. The length of the CDR3 is 12 residues. As DNA, the CDR3 is TGTGCCAGAAGCTTGGTTTGGCCGCTTCAGTCGTTC. Translating it yields CARSLVWPLQSF.

The rearrangement links TRBV14 to TRBJ2-7; a possible D gene is TRBD1 (5 bases). The germline CDR1 and CDR2 sequences are SGHDN and FVKESK. The ends were cut back, 0 bases at V and 3 bases at J, with 12 bases in the middle. The CDR3 is 15 amino acids. CDR3 nucleotide sequence: TGTGCCAGCAGCCAAGAAAGGGGTTACGGCTACGAGCAGTACTTC. Encoded protein: CASSQERGYGYEQYF.

The rearrangement uses TRBV27 and TRBJ2-7, with TRBD2 matching over 9 bases. The CDR3 contains 15 residues. Trimming removed 5 bases from V and 2 bases from J; junction bases left unmatched: 7. CDR1 is MNHEY and CDR2 is SMNVEV in the germline V gene (reference sequence). The CDR3 nucleotides read TGTGCCAGCAGTGGTAGCGGGAGAGACCCCTACGAGCAGTACTTC. It translates to CASSGSGRDPYEQYF.

This clone came up once. The chain links TRBV15 to TRBJ2-3, with TRBD2 matching over 9 bases. Per the germline V gene, CDR1 is LNHNV and CDR2 is YYDKDF (reference sequence). CDR3 length equals 17 residues. V was pared by 0 bases and J by 3 bases, with 7 bases of the junction left unmatched. The CDR3 protein is CATSRDPSGTMTDTQYF. The CDR3 bases are TGTGCCACCAGCAGAGACCCTAGCGGGACCATGACAGATACGCAGTATTTT.

The rearrangement links TRBV6-5 to TRBJ1-2; 8 bases match TRBD1. The CDR3 has 13 residues. From germline, CDR1 is MNHEY and CDR2 SVGAGI. Trimming at V came to 6 bases and at J to 7 bases, leaving 7 bases not matched to a gene. CDR3 DNA: TGTGCCAGCAGCGACAGGGGCCCCGGTGGCTACACCTTC. Translating gives CASSDRGPGGYTF.

This sequence joins TRBV4-1 and TRBJ2-3; perhaps TRBD2 as D (6 bases). The CDR3 loop spans 15 amino acids. Germline CDR1 is MGHRA and CDR2 is YSYEKL. V was clipped by 2 bases and J by 2 bases, with 11 bases between them. The CDR3 DNA is TGCGCCAGCAGCCAACCTGGGACTCACACAGATACGCAGTATTTT. Translated, it gives CASSQPGTHTDTQYF.

This clone came up once. The chain carries TRBV5-5 and TRBJ2-7, with 9 bases fitting TRBD1. The CDR3 consists of 15 residues. Trimming took 1 base from V and 1 from J; bases not matched to a gene: 3. Germline CDR1 reads SGHKS; CDR2 reads YYEKEE (reference sequence). The CDR3 loop reads CASSLRTGVSYEQYF. CDR3 DNA sequence: TGTGCCAGCAGCTTGAGGACAGGGGTGTCCTACGAGCAGTACTTC.

The V and J genes are TRBV18 and TRBJ2-7; 12 nucleotides match TRBD1. The CDR3 loop spans 15 amino acids. Germline lookup yields CDR1 KGHSH and CDR2 LQKENI. J was trimmed by 6 bases and V by 3 bases; bases with no gene match: 6. The CDR3 nucleotides are TGTGCCAGCTCACCCGGGGACAGGGGGCCTCTCGAGCAGTACTTC. Translated, it gives CASSPGDRGPLEQYF.

V and J are TRBV10-3 and TRBJ2-1, with D tentatively TRBD2 (6 bases). V lost 6 bases, J lost 7 bases, and 7 bases lay in between. The CDR3 is made up of 11 amino acids. CDR1 is ENHRY and CDR2 is SYGVKD in the germline V gene. CDR3 in DNA: TGTGCCATCAGGGGGGGTAATGAGCAGTTCTTC. This translates into CAIRGGNEQFF.

The chain links TRBV7-2 to TRBJ2-1; 11 nucleotides line up with TRBD2. Germline CDR1 is SGHTA and CDR2 is FQGNSA. The CDR3 contains 14 residues. V was pared by 10 bases and J by 7 bases, with 9 bases of the junction left unmatched. CDR3 in DNA: TGTGCCACCCTCCTAGCGGGGGGTTTGAATGAGCAGTTCTTC. This translates into CATLLAGGLNEQFF.

This sequence joins TRBV27 and TRBJ2-1; D gene ambiguous. Between the trimmed V and J ends, which lost 5 bases and 5 bases, there was a span of 4 bases. Germline lookup yields CDR1 MNHEY and CDR2 SMNVEV (reference sequence). This CDR3 has 11 residues. The CDR3 sequence: CASSDNNEQFF. The CDR3 bases are TGTGCCAGCAGTGACAACAATGAGCAGTTCTTC.

This chain's CDR3 is CASSFLRSSYEQYF. The CDR3 nucleotides read TGTGCCAGCAGTTTCCTACGGAGCTCCTACGAGCAGTACTTC. The chain carries TRBV28 and TRBJ2-7; no clear D gene. This CDR3 has 14 amino acids. V was trimmed by 3 bases and J by 0 bases, leaving 9 bases between them. Germline CDR1 is MDHEN and CDR2 is SYDVKM.

This rearrangement joins TRBV18 to TRBJ1-1; no clear D. Germline V gene lookup returns CDR1 KGHSH and CDR2 LQKENI. The V end was cut by 6 bases, the J end by 0 bases, with 14 bases between. The length of the CDR3 is 15 residues. The CDR3 spells CASSQLQAMNTEAFF. CDR3 DNA: TGTGCCAGCTCCCAGCTCCAGGCCATGAACACTGAAGCTTTCTTT.

The chain couples TRBV7-9 to TRBJ1-1; D possibly corresponds to TRBD1 (5 bases). CDR1 is SEHNR, CDR2 FQNEAQ, per germline (reference sequence). This CDR3 has 16 residues. V was trimmed by 5 bases and J by 3 bases, leaving 19 bases between them. The CDR3 region is CASSPRGDGRDTEAFF. The CDR3 nucleotides read TGTGCCAGCAGCCCAAGGGGAGACGGGAGGGACACTGAAGCTTTCTTT.

This clone was seen just once. The genes are TRBV5-6 and TRBJ2-7; 9 positions match TRBD1. Germline lookup yields CDR1 SGHDT and CDR2 YYEEEE. Trimming at V came to 5 bases and at J to 5 bases, leaving 5 bases not matched to a gene. There are 13 residues in the CDR3. In DNA form, the CDR3 reads TGTGCCAGCAGTTCCACAGGGGGCAACGAGCAGTACTTC. Amino acid sequence: CASSSTGGNEQYF. The variable domain in full, with the rest retrieved from reference TRBV5-6 and TRBJ2-7, is DAGVTQSPTHLIKTRGQQVTLRCSPKSGHDTVSWYQQALGQGPQFIFQYYEEEERQRGNFPDRFSGHQFPNYSSELNVNALLLGDSALYLCASSSTGGNEQYFGPGTRLTVT.

V is TRBV5-1 and J is TRBJ2-3; 7 bases line up with TRBD2. The junction had 5 bases not matched to a gene; V was cut back by 4 bases and J by 3 bases. In germline, CDR1 is SGHRS, CDR2 YFSETQ. The CDR3 is 14 amino acids. CDR3 protein: CASSPGTMTDTQYF. The CDR3 coding sequence is TGCGCCAGCAGCCCAGGGACTATGACAGATACGCAGTATTTT.

The chain joins TRBV27 to TRBJ2-5; TRBD2 agrees at 8 bases. Germline V gene sequence: CDR1 MNHEY, CDR2 SMNVEV (reference sequence). With 3 bases clipped from V and 4 bases from J, the junction kept 10 bases outside the gene matches. The CDR3 sequence is 16 residues long. The CDR3 region is CASSLFGAGGSETQYF. The CDR3 DNA sequence: TGTGCCAGCAGTTTGTTTGGCGCGGGAGGTTCAGAGACCCAGTACTTC.

The V and J genes are TRBV6-5 and TRBJ2-7; D perhaps matches TRBD2 (5 bases). Trimming pared 8 bases from V and 4 bases from J, leaving 21 bases between. The CDR3 sequence is 15 residues long. The V gene's germline CDR1 is MNHEY and CDR2 SVGAGI. The CDR3 reads CASSGTRGALYEQYF. The CDR3 DNA is TGTGCCAGCTCGGGTACTAGAGGAGCCCTGTACGAGCAGTACTTC.

The rearrangement joins TRBV27 to TRBJ2-7; 7 bases are a match to TRBD1. The CDR3 has 15 amino acids. Germline CDR1 and CDR2: MNHEY and SMNVEV (reference sequence). Trimming cost V 2 bases and J 0 bases; bases outside gene matches: 4. The CDR3 protein is CASSLKTGSSYEQYF. For the CDR3, the DNA is TGTGCCAGCAGTTTAAAGACAGGGAGCTCCTACGAGCAGTACTTC.